The 26 T cell receptor beta chains given below trace back to one sample, sequenced in a study of regulatory T cells in long-lasting Graves disease. Libraries of TCR beta came from iRepertoire HTBI primers plus Arm-PCR of CDR3 regions. TCRdb called the multiplex PCR reads again in MiXCR, with one record for every CDR3 protein. The table shows about 450,000 distinct CDR3 sequences, with approximately 16% occurring only once. Indicated time point: newly diagnosed GD, antithyroid drugs for less than 3 months. With RNA extracted from PBMCs as input, the TCR library was made. A further study also used this sample, focusing on T cells in Graves' hyperthyroidism and ophthalmopathy.

Sequenced material: peripheral blood mononuclear cells (PBMCs), taken at new diagnosis, from a patient treated with antithyroid drugs. Receptor source: a woman between 25 and 40 years old with Graves disease.

This clonotype was seen a few times. The chain couples TRBV7-6 to TRBJ2-5; D is uncertain. The CDR3 length is 16 residues. The V end was cut by 0 bases, the J end by 2 bases, with 13 bases between. Germline CDR1 is SGHVS and CDR2 is FNYEAQ. CDR3 sequence reads: CASSLAASGLQETQYF. CDR3 coding DNA: TGTGCCAGCAGCTTAGCCGCTAGTGGTTTGCAAGAGACCCAGTACTTC.

About this clonotype itself: A much larger clone sits a single nucleotide away, making a read error possible. V gene TRBV20-1 combines with J gene TRBJ1-5, with D perhaps TRBD1 (5 bases). The CDR3 loop spans 16 amino acids. Germline V gene lookup returns CDR1 DFQATT and CDR2 SNEGSKA (reference sequence). Trimming left V 5 bases short and J 1 base short, with 18 bases between. CDR3 nucleotide sequence: TGCAGTGCTGCCATACCCAGGGCTGTGAGCAATCAGCCCCAGCATTTT. This encodes CSAAIPRAVSNQPQHF.

The chain couples TRBV7-2 to TRBJ1-2; the D is unclear. The V and J ends lost 1 base and 8 bases respectively, with 14 bases between them. The CDR3 covers 14 residues. Germline V gives CDR1 SGHTA, CDR2 FQGNSA. CDR3 protein: CASSLDPGKGGYTF. CDR3 bases: TGTGCCAGCAGCTTAGATCCGGGGAAGGGAGGCTACACCTTC.

V gene TRBV5-1 combines with J gene TRBJ2-2; weak D call: TRBD2 (5 bases). Germline V CDR1 and CDR2: SGHRS, YFSETQ. CDR3 length: 16 residues. Trimming cost V 4 bases and J 0 bases, with 13 bases left between them. CDR3 nucleotides: TGCGCCAGCAGCATATGGGGAGCCCCGAACACCGGGGAGCTGTTTTTT. Its translation: CASSIWGAPNTGELFF. The full variable domain, rest sourced from reference TRBV5-1 and TRBJ2-2, is KAGVTQTPRYLIKTRGQQVTLSCSPISGHRSVSWYQQTPGQGLQFLFEYFSETQRNKGNFPGRFSGRQFSNSRSEMNVSTLELGDSALYLCASSIWGAPNTGELFFGEGSRLTVL.

This clonotype has a count of ten or more. The chain uses TRBV30 and TRBJ2-7, with D unclear. The CDR3 totals 14 residues. V was clipped by 4 bases and J by 3 bases, with 16 bases between them. The V gene's germline CDR1 is GTSNPN and CDR2 SVGIG (reference sequence). The CDR3 loop is CAWNGEARNYEQYF. CDR3 bases: TGTGCCTGGAATGGAGAGGCGCGGAACTACGAGCAGTACTTC. The full variable domain, its missing parts supplied by reference TRBV30 and TRBJ2-7, is SQTIHQWPATLVQPVGSPLSLECTVEGTSNPNLYWYRQAAGRGLQLLFYSVGIGQISSEVPQNLSASRPQDRQFILSSKKLLLSDSGFYLCAWNGEARNYEQYFGPGTRLTVT.

This clonotype turned up a few times. V is TRBV18 and J is TRBJ2-2; 7 bases align to TRBD1. CDR1 is KGHSH, CDR2 LQKENI, per germline. V lost 10 bases, J lost 1 base, and 12 bases stayed unmatched. This CDR3 has 16 residues. The CDR3 DNA follows: TGTGCCATCTGGAGAGAAAGACAGGGGAACACCGGGGAGCTGTTTTTT. It specifies CAIWRERQGNTGELFF.

The genes are TRBV5-1 and TRBJ1-6; D gene ambiguous. The V gene lost 4 bases and the J gene lost 0 bases, with 11 bases spanning the gap. This CDR3 has 16 residues. Germline V gene lookup returns CDR1 SGHRS and CDR2 YFSETQ. The CDR3: CASSMERSSYNSPLHF. Written as DNA, the CDR3 is TGCGCCAGCAGCATGGAGAGGAGCTCCTATAATTCACCCCTCCACTTT.

Ten or more counts support this clonotype. The chain uses TRBV12-3 or TRBV12-4 and TRBJ2-3, with a tentative D call TRBD2 (5 bases). V gave up 7 bases and J gave up 3 bases, with 17 bases separating them. CDR3 length: 15 residues. CDR3 in amino acids: CASTFQAELTDTQYF. The CDR3 DNA sequence: TGTGCCAGCACCTTCCAAGCGGAGCTGACAGATACGCAGTATTTT.

This clonotype came up a few times. The rearrangement links TRBV6-5 to TRBJ1-2, with 11 bases that match TRBD1. CDR1 and CDR2 from the germline V gene are MNHEY and SVGAGI. The CDR3 has 15 amino acids. Trimming cost V 4 bases and J 6 bases; bases outside gene matches: 7. The CDR3 loop is CASSSVWTGGDGYTF. In nucleotides, the CDR3 is TGTGCCAGCAGTTCCGTGTGGACAGGGGGCGATGGCTACACCTTC.

This clonotype was recorded many times. This sequence joins TRBV28 and TRBJ2-7, with 7 bases that match TRBD2. V dropped 2 bases and J dropped 12; count of bases not matched to a gene: 10. The CDR3 contains 13 residues. Germline V gives CDR1 MDHEN, CDR2 SYDVKM. The CDR3 reads CASSLAGRAFRYF. For the CDR3, the DNA is TGTGCCAGCAGTTTAGCGGGGAGGGCTTTTCGGTACTTC.

Many counts were recorded for this clonotype. CDR3 loop: CASSPPRGREITHEQYF. The CDR3 DNA sequence: TGTGCCAGCAGTCCCCCCCGGGGGCGGGAGATTACCCACGAGCAGTACTTC. The rearrangement links TRBV28 to TRBJ2-7, with D tentatively TRBD2 (7 bases). This CDR3 has 17 residues. V lost 5 bases, J lost 5 bases, and 25 bases lay in between. The germline V gene has CDR1 MDHEN and CDR2 SYDVKM.

This clonotype was recorded many times. This chain connects TRBV12-3 or TRBV12-4 to TRBJ1-1; D unclear. Between the trimmed V and J ends, which lost 6 bases and 1 base, there was a span of 9 bases. CDR3 length: 13 residues. The CDR3 loop is CASRTGQNTEAFF. CDR3 nucleotides: TGTGCCAGCAGGACGGGCCAGAACACTGAAGCTTTCTTT.

This clonotype was counted ten times or more. The gene calls are TRBV18 and TRBJ1-1, with no clear D. The CDR3 sequence is 16 residues long. Trimming removed 2 bases at V and 5 bases at J, with 18 bases between. Per the germline V gene, CDR1 is KGHSH and CDR2 is LQKENI. CDR3: CASSPSRGTGGTEAFF. For the CDR3, the DNA is TGTGCCAGCTCACCATCCCGGGGAACGGGTGGTACTGAAGCTTTCTTT.

The V and J genes are TRBV18 and TRBJ1-2; D might be TRBD1 (5 bases). In germline, CDR1 is KGHSH, CDR2 LQKENI. This CDR3 is 16 amino acids long. V lost 6 bases, J lost 3 bases, and 20 bases lay in between. The CDR3 is CASSPSGTPGDYGYTF. Here the CDR3 DNA reads TGTGCCAGCTCCCCCTCCGGGACCCCTGGAGACTATGGCTACACCTTC.

This clonotype was observed at least ten times. The chain links TRBV12-3 or TRBV12-4 to TRBJ2-7, with TRBD2 matching 14 bases. Trimming took 5 bases from V and 4 from J; bases not matched to a gene: 7. This CDR3 is built from 16 residues. CDR3 nucleotide sequence: TGTGCCAGCAGTACGGGACTAGCGGGAGTGGGGTACGAGCAGTACTTC. Translated: CASSTGLAGVGYEQYF.

As for this clonotype: A single base separates this from a much larger clone, so it may be a read error. This chain uses TRBV10-2 with TRBJ2-1; tentative D call: TRBD1 (6 bases). Germline V gives CDR1 WSHSY, CDR2 SAAADI. The CDR3 contains 13 residues. With 10 bases removed from V and 4 bases from J, the gap between germline ends came to 14 bases. The CDR3 bases are TGCGCCAACAGGGATAATGGGTACAATGAGCAGTTCTTC. Residues: CANRDNGYNEQFF.

This clonotype occurred many times. The CDR3 nucleotides read TGTGCCAGCAGCCCCCCTCCCGGGACAGTAGACCAAGAGACCCAGTACTTC. The encoded protein is CASSPPPGTVDQETQYF. The chain joins TRBV11-2 to TRBJ2-5, with 7 nucleotides matching TRBD1. Germline trimming cut 5 bases from V and 0 bases from J; bases unmatched to any gene: 12. Germline CDR1 reads SGHAT; CDR2 reads FQNNGV. This CDR3 is built from 17 residues.

This clonotype was counted at least ten times. The chain uses TRBV24-1 and TRBJ1-1; weak D call: TRBD1 (5 bases). The CDR3 consists of 13 residues. The ends were cut back, 10 bases at V and 3 bases at J, with 14 bases in the middle. Per the germline V gene, CDR1 is KGHDR and CDR2 is SFDVKD. DNA of the CDR3: TGTGCCACGGCGGGGCCGGGCTACACTGAAGCTTTCTTT. Amino acid sequence: CATAGPGYTEAFF.

Only one count was recorded for this clonotype. This may arise from a read error, as a much more abundant clone is one base away. This rearrangement joins TRBV20-1 to TRBJ2-5; 9 positions match TRBD2. Per germline, CDR1 DFQATT and CDR2 SNEGSKA (reference sequence). This CDR3 is built from 16 residues. V gave up 8 bases and J gave up 2 bases; unmatched junction bases: 15. The CDR3 sequence: CSTTIAGAAMQETQYF. Written as DNA, the CDR3 is TGCAGTACCACCATAGCGGGAGCCGCCATGCAAGAGACCCAGTACTTC.

This chain links TRBV28 with TRBJ1-5; perhaps TRBD1 as D (6 bases). The germline CDR1 and CDR2 sequences are MDHEN and SYDVKM. The CDR3 extends over 17 amino acids. V was trimmed by 4 bases and J by 2 bases, leaving 18 bases between them. The CDR3 loop reads CASSSPTQGSRNQPQHF. In nucleotides, the CDR3 is TGTGCCAGCAGTTCTCCCACACAGGGTTCACGCAATCAGCCCCAGCATTTT.

The chain joins TRBV19 to TRBJ1-2, with 10 bases identical to TRBD1. Germline V lookup: CDR1 LNHDA, CDR2 SQIVND (reference sequence). The CDR3 extends over 15 amino acids. V lost 6 bases, J lost 1 base, and 5 bases stayed unmatched. CDR3 in DNA: TGTGCCAGTAGAGTCGGGGACAGGGGTAACTATGGCTACACCTTC. Its protein product is CASRVGDRGNYGYTF.

This clonotype appeared a few times. The genes are TRBV20-1 and TRBJ2-6; 14 bases agree with TRBD2. The CDR3 spans 20 residues. The V gene end was trimmed by 2 bases and the J gene end by 1 base; junction bases not matched to a gene: 10. CDR1 and CDR2 from the germline V gene are DFQATT and SNEGSKA (reference sequence). The CDR3, as DNA: TGCAGTGCTAGACCCCACTTGGGACTAGCGGGAGTTTCTGGGGCCAACGTCCTGACTTTC. Translation gives CSARPHLGLAGVSGANVLTF.

This clonotype was recorded many times. The chain employs TRBV28 and TRBJ1-2, with no clear D. The V end lost 2 bases, the J end lost 4 bases, and 11 bases lay between the germline ends. This CDR3 spans 14 amino acids. Per germline, CDR1 MDHEN and CDR2 SYDVKM. The chain's CDR3 is CASSLLLNSYGYTF. The DNA of the CDR3 is TGTGCCAGCAGTTTACTCCTCAACTCCTATGGCTACACCTTC.

This clonotype was seen at least ten times. The rearrangement joins TRBV20-1 to TRBJ2-1; no definite D call. The germline V gene encodes CDR1 DFQATT and CDR2 SNEGSKA (reference sequence). The CDR3 consists of 11 residues. V lost 6 bases, J lost 9 bases, and 12 bases lay in between. The CDR3 DNA reads as TGCAGTGCCCGGACCGTAGGTGAGCAGTTCTTC. Protein: CSARTVGEQFF.

With regard to this clonotype: A much larger clone lies a single base off, so this may be a read error. V usage is TRBV3-1 and J usage is TRBJ2-1; TRBD2 aligns across 7 bases. Trimming took 4 bases from V and 9 from J; bases not matched to a gene: 6. The germline V gene has CDR1 LGHDT and CDR2 YNNKEL (reference sequence). The CDR3 contains 13 residues. The CDR3 coding sequence is TGTGCCAGCAGCCGGCGGGGGTTAGGTGAGCAGTTCTTC. Translation: CASSRRGLGEQFF.

The chain uses TRBV6-2 or TRBV6-3 and TRBJ1-5; maybe TRBD1 (6 bases). The V end was cut by 5 bases, the J end by 5 bases, with 16 bases between. Germline V CDR1 and CDR2: MNHEY, SVGEGT. The CDR3 contains 15 residues. CDR3 coding DNA: TGTGCCAGCAGTGTAACAGGGACCCTAGATCAGCCCCAGCATTTT. This codes for CASSVTGTLDQPQHF.